The TCR beta chain described here comes from a study of Ad26.COV2.S vaccination and SARS-CoV-2 variants. Study details: Ad26.COV2.S, an intramuscular injection, was given once or twice 56 days apart.

Comments on this clone: The antigen remains unidentified.

As for treatment: 15 to 20 received Ad26.COV2.S at low or high dose, single or two shots; about 5 received placebo; per-sample allocation not given. At day 63 after the first vaccine or placebo injection, samples were drawn. TCRdb's copy holds only in-frame clones and misses some; the assay was immunoSEQ multiplex PCR. The table records roughly 270,000 clones, over 75% of them present only once. V lost 6 bases to trimming and J lost 3 bases; unmatched junction nucleotides: 10. From germline, CDR1 is MNHEY and CDR2 SVGAGI. The CDR3 has 15 residues. Notes on the study in general: Placebo recipients showed lower spike-specific TCR breadth than vaccinees. An underestimation of total T cell responses may have resulted from the TCR breadth and depth analyses. Breadth of non-spike TCRs did not differ between vaccinees and placebo recipients.

The clonotype originates from a person aged 18 to 59 who received the Ad26.COV2.S COVID-19 vaccine or a placebo. The chain carries TRBV6-5 and TRBJ2-7, with 8 bases that match TRBD1. The sample consisted of peripheral blood, taken in a trial of Ad26.COV2.S vaccine versus placebo. CDR3 DNA: TGTGCCAGCAGCCGCGTACAGGGGGGTTACTACGAGCAGTACTTC. It is translated as CASSRVQGGYYEQYF.